This record concerns one T cell receptor (beta chain) sequence. Amplification yielded TCR beta CDR3 regions, with RNA transcripts as the source. During a first-round RT-PCR of the TCR CDR3, the HTBI primer set was used. Via MiXCR, TCRdb re-called the multiplex PCR reads, giving one row per CDR3 protein. Altogether 200,000 to 250,000 distinct CDR3 sequences are present, more than 15% being singletons, with the ten largest covering approximately 50%. Germline CDR1 reads SEHNR; CDR2 reads FQNEAQ (reference sequence). V trimming: 5 bases; J trimming: 5 bases; junction bases outside the gene matches: 8. There are 15 residues in the CDR3. This specimen comes from a study of T cells in Graves' hyperthyroidism and ophthalmopathy. Graves' hyperthyroidism was deemed stable given no ophthalmopathy progression within 18 months.

The chain couples TRBV7-9 to TRBJ2-5; 10 bases match TRBD2. The sequence derives from a man aged 50 to 60 with Graves' hyperthyroidism. The sequenced material came from blood. For the CDR3, the DNA is TGTGCCAGCAGCCCACCTAGCGGGAGTTGGGAGACCCAGTACTTC. Protein sequence: CASSPPSGSWETQYF.